This entry lists 3 T cell receptor beta chains sequenced from one sample in a study of T cells in Graves' hyperthyroidism and ophthalmopathy (dated by TCRdb to 2018 to 2020). Library generation was performed with multiplex PCR. Sequencing used an Illumina HiSeq 2000. Amplification of TCR beta CDR3 regions was carried out from RNA transcripts. The TCR CDR3 was subjected to a first round of RT-PCR using the HTBI primer set and the Qiagen OneStep RT-PCR kit. TCRdb reprocessing: public reads trimmed at Q25 with fastp, clones called with MiXCR, in-frame beta chains kept. Merged by CDR3 protein, the rows form single entries marked with the most common genes and DNA. In this sample the table shows approximately 360,000 distinct CDR3 sequences, roughly 25% of which occur a single time. The top ten clones comprise around four fifths of the sample. Sequenced material: blood. All receptors come from a man aged 50 to 60 with Graves' hyperthyroidism.

This clonotype was counted between two and nine times. The chain couples TRBV11-2 to TRBJ2-2, with D unclear. CDR1 and CDR2 (germline): SGHAT, FQNNGV. The V gene lost 1 base and the J gene lost 4 bases, with 7 bases spanning the gap. CDR3 length equals 14 residues. Here the CDR3 reads CASSLVQFTGELFF. CDR3 in DNA: TGTGCCAGCAGCTTAGTTCAGTTCACCGGGGAGCTGTTTTTT.

This clonotype was observed many times. This sequence joins TRBV2 and TRBJ2-1, with D tentatively TRBD1 (6 bases). Looked up from germline, CDR1 is SNHLY and CDR2 is FYNNEI. There are 19 residues in the CDR3. Trimming took off 4 bases at V and 4 bases at J, with 26 bases between the two ends. The CDR3 here is CASSGQVTPAVWAYNEQFF. CDR3 nucleotide sequence: TGTGCCAGCAGTGGACAGGTAACCCCGGCTGTTTGGGCGTACAATGAGCAGTTCTTC.

The rearrangement uses TRBV20-1 and TRBJ2-7, with 13 bases lining up with TRBD2. The CDR3 is 14 amino acids. Trimming removed 6 bases from V and 9 bases from J; junction bases left unmatched: 11. The germline CDR1 and CDR2 sequences are DFQATT and SNEGSKA (reference sequence). CDR3 residues: CSARTSGRESGQYF. The DNA for the CDR3 is TGCAGTGCAAGAACTAGCGGGAGGGAGAGCGGGCAGTACTTC.